The 3 T cell receptor beta chains below were found in one sample sequenced in a study of identical twins. Each CDR3 protein is one row after TCRdb ran MiXCR on the 5' RACE reads. The sample contains roughly 750,000 distinct CDR3 sequences, less than 25% of which appear only once. The sample was also linked to a second study, of T cells expressing NK-cell markers.

Material for sequencing was PBMCs. The source of these receptors is a young woman in good health.

This clonotype appeared a few times. The gene calls are TRBV4-1 and TRBJ2-7, with D perhaps matching TRBD1 (6 bases). The CDR3 has 21 residues. CDR1 is MGHRA, CDR2 YSYEKL, per germline. Trimming removed 0 bases from V and 2 bases from J, with 29 bases in between. This CDR3 is CASSQEVAQGWGAVIPYEQYF. CDR3 nucleotides: TGCGCCAGCAGCCAAGAGGTGGCACAGGGCTGGGGCGCGGTAATACCCTACGAGCAGTACTTC.

This clonotype was found a few times. The rearrangement joins TRBV18 to TRBJ2-7, with 9 positions matching TRBD1. This CDR3 has 14 residues. The V segment lost 1 base and the J segment 5 bases; nucleotides outside the gene matches: 3. CDR1 and CDR2 (germline): KGHSH, LQKENI. CDR3 DNA: TGTGCCAGCTCACCACGACAGGGGGACCACGAGCAGTACTTC. Translating gives CASSPRQGDHEQYF.

This chain joins TRBV29-1 and TRBJ2-7; 9 bases line up with TRBD2. CDR3 length equals 17 residues. CDR1 and CDR2 from the germline V gene are SQVTM and ANQGSEA. Trimming cost V 2 bases and J 0 bases; bases outside gene matches: 11. CDR3 nucleotides: TGCAGCGTTGAAAGTTGGCGGGAGGGCCTTTACTCCTACGAGCAGTACTTC. It specifies CSVESWREGLYSYEQYF.